What follows describes a single T cell receptor (beta chain). This clone has a single count. Its specific antigen is unknown. The record has no base qualities; no much larger clone is one base away. The data derive from a study of T cell responses to AZD1222 COVID-19 vaccine (dated by TCRdb to the early 2020s). Regarding the complete study: TCR sequencing was performed for more than 230 trial participants, of whom 200 to 220 were given two doses of AZD1222 and around 25 were given two doses of MenACWY control vaccine. Trial participants were enrolled by age into subgroups of 18-55, 56-69 and 70-plus years, and approximately 150, 30 and 60 TCR-sequenced participants, respectively, were included in these subgroups. General study outcomes and caveats: The vaccine-associated CD4 TCRs covered the entire spike protein, and the dominant responses fell in regions 160-218 and 743-854. Because no day 14 peak-response samples were available, the repertoires could be characterized only after the peak T cell response. Conclusions about previously exposed vaccinees are limited because only five to seven AZD1222 recipients were SARS-CoV-2 seropositive at baseline. Most participants were white British and females outnumbered males, and the authors suggested that clonal diversity may have been underestimated. The 56-69-year group was small, and its depth increase did not reach significance, likely because of low power. Epitopes outside the regions mutated in the B.1.351 and B.1.1.7 variants were reportedly recognized by nearly half of the unique spike-specific TCRs. Spike-specific TCR breadth and depth rose significantly after two AZD1222 doses compared with day 0 and with MenACWY recipients.

The CDR3, cysteine through phenylalanine, is 11 amino acids long. Left in the record is the CDR3 DNA by itself, 33 bases read in frame from the first base. Trimming removed 2 bases from V and 6 bases from J, leaving 8 bases between the germline ends. The germline V gene encodes CDR1 GTSNPN and CDR2 SVGIG (reference sequence). The sample's time point, from its label and the paper: baseline before first vaccination. Interpreted using the paper, the treatment or condition label stands for: meningococcal conjugate vaccine given as trial control. Vaccinee samples were obtained from the UK trials COV001 and COV002, which included a single-blind randomized controlled phase 2/3 trial of AZD1222 (ChAdOx1 nCoV-19) in healthy adults. For TCRbeta chain sequencing, PBMC samples from trial participants were taken at day 0 and at day 28 after the second dose. The CDR3 regions of human TCRbeta chains were analyzed by immunosequencing. From the authors' description of their analysis: Repertoire TCRs were matched against a reference library of SARS-CoV-2-specific TCRs generated with the MIRA antigen-specificity platform. Breadth meant the fraction of unique TCRs that were SARS-CoV-2-associated, whereas depth meant the fraction of total T cells that were SARS-CoV-2-associated. Using the MIRA data, each spike-specific TCR was mapped to the spike region that the TCR reacts to and placed in a CD4 or CD8 class. Log10-transformed breadth and depth values were compared by one-way ANOVA with Sidak's multiple comparisons tests. TCRdb holds this immuneACCESS table with in-frame rearrangements only. Some clones are missing; in checked studies, unresolved V genes explain under half, and the rest has no known cause. The D gene and trimming were derived from the DNA, and the V and J assignments and clone size from that table. Within this sample are approximately 89,000 clones, with 90% to 95% of them counted one time only. The ten largest make up 4.5% to 5.5% of the sample.

The TCR was taken from an adult in good health. The chain was built from TRBV30 and TRBJ2-7, with no D gene named confidently. This material consisted of peripheral blood, taken on day 0 of MenACWY control vaccination. The sequence in DNA is TGTGCCTGGAGTCTCCAGACCGAGCAGTACTTC. Its translation reads: CAWSLQTEQYF.